This is a list of T cell receptor beta chains from one sample in a study of T cells after yellow fever vaccination. MiXCR, applied by TCRdb to the 5' RACE reads, yields one record per CDR3 protein. The data show 620,000 or so distinct CDR3 sequences, 9% to 15% seen once. This material consisted of PBMCs, taken on the day of the yellow fever booster vaccination. Receptors originate from a man aged 25 to 40 who received the YFV17D yellow fever vaccine. CDR3s include the opening cysteine and the closing phenylalanine or tryptophan. The D gene is left open where the match is weak. Where a row states a size, it is once, few, many or the class of an expanded clone; other rows omit it.

j_call,d_call,clone_size,v_call,cdr3_aa,cdr3_nt
TRBJ2-7,TRBD2,few,TRBV20-1,CSAEGGTSGPYEQYF,TGCAGTGCGGAGGGGGGTACTAGCGGACCATACGAGCAGTACTTC
TRBJ2-5,.,few,TRBV14,CASSQDLGQYF,TGTGCCAGCAGCCAAGATCTCGGACAGTACTTC
TRBJ2-7,.,once,TRBV6-2/TRBV6-3,CASSYPETEQYF,TGTGCCAGCAGTTACCCCGAGACCGAGCAGTACTTC
TRBJ1-4,.,.,TRBV11-2,CASSLRGEATNEKLFF,TGTGCCAGCAGCTTACGAGGGGAAGCAACTAATGAAAAACTGTTTTTT
TRBJ1-3,.,few,TRBV10-2,CASSGSWRENTIYF,TGCGCCAGCAGTGGGAGCTGGAGGGAAAACACCATATATTTT
TRBJ1-2,TRBD1,.,TRBV28,CASSPDRGLYTF,TGTGCCAGCAGTCCGGACAGGGGGTTGTACACCTTC
TRBJ2-1,TRBD2,few,TRBV10-3,CAIRDLAGGPNEQFF,TGTGCCATCAGGGACTTAGCGGGAGGGCCCAATGAGCAGTTCTTC
TRBJ2-7,TRBD1,few,TRBV6-1,CASRRDRVVNEQYF,TGTGCCAGCAGAAGGGACAGGGTGGTCAACGAGCAGTACTTC
TRBJ1-2,.,.,TRBV12-3/TRBV12-4,CASSSGRGAYGYTF,TGTGCCAGCAGTTCTGGGAGAGGGGCTTATGGCTACACCTTC
TRBJ1-6,.,.,TRBV30,CAWRSFDRRNSPLHF,TGTGCCTGGAGGAGCTTTGACCGGAGAAATTCACCCCTCCACTTT
TRBJ1-2,.,.,TRBV27,CASSLSRNYGYTF,TGTGCCAGCAGTTTAAGTAGGAACTATGGCTACACCTTC
TRBJ2-4,.,.,TRBV7-2,CASSPDLGQAKNIQYF,TGTGCCAGCAGCCCGGATTTGGGTCAAGCCAAAAACATTCAGTACTTC
TRBJ2-5,.,many,TRBV7-2,CASSFLWGGETQYF,.
TRBJ2-5,TRBD2,.,TRBV5-1,CASSLSGSSETQYF,TGCGCCAGCAGCCTTAGCGGGAGCTCAGAGACCCAGTACTTC